This T cell receptor (beta chain) was captured by sequencing in a study of T cell responses to AZD1222 COVID-19 vaccine. Study outcomes and limitations: Sampling captured repertoires only after the peak T cell response.

The CDR3 contains 20 residues. J lost 2 bases, V lost 0 bases, and 17 bases had no gene match. CDR1 LGHDT and CDR2 YNNKEL come from the germline V gene (reference sequence). Measured with immunoSEQ multiplex PCR; TCRdb has only the in-frame clones, and not every one. The data hold some 140,000 clones, with 70% to 90% observed a single time. Points on this clone: As yet, its antigen is unknown.

The clonotype originates from an adult in good health. The sequencing used peripheral blood, collected on day 0 of AZD1222 vaccination. The V gene is TRBV3-1 (or the pseudogene TRBV3-2), the J gene TRBJ2-5, with 8 bases fitting TRBD2. In DNA, the CDR3 is TGTGCCAGCAGCCAAGATCCCACCGTCCAGCTAGCGGGCCATCAAGAGACCCAGTACTTC. Amino acids: CASSQDPTVQLAGHQETQYF.